Included here is one T cell receptor (beta chain) sequence, with context. Its antigen is as yet unknown. TCRdb's copy holds only in-frame clones and misses some; the assay was immunoSEQ multiplex PCR. The repertoire holds 13,000 or so clones, with 75% to 85% as singletons. This specimen comes from a study of OX40 agonist ivuxolimab in advanced cancers. Study context: Patients treated during dose escalation were battling hepatocellular carcinoma, melanoma, renal cell or head and neck cancer.

Trimming left V 4 bases short and J 8 bases short, with 15 bases between. The CDR3 runs to 14 residues. Germline values: CDR1 MNHEY, CDR2 SVGAGI. Study-level results: Also showing low normalized T-cell clonal expansion were some of the nonresponders. CD4+ and CD8+ blood T cells expanded clonally by week 6 at 0.1 to 3.0 mg/kg. CD4+ T cells averaged fewer expanded clones than CD8+ T cells.

Material: CD4+ or CD8+ T cells sorted from blood, obtained in a trial of the OX40 agonist ivuxolimab. The chain employs TRBV6-5 and TRBJ2-1, with D perhaps being TRBD1 or TRBD2 (5 bases each). The source of this sequence is an adult with an advanced solid tumor such as melanoma, head and neck, liver or kidney cancer. Written as DNA, the CDR3 is TGTGCCAGCAGTTCCGGGACCCCATCCCATGAGCAGTTCTTC. As protein: CASSSGTPSHEQFF.